This T cell receptor beta chain was identified in a study of blood T cell repertoires in COVID-19. Study-level information: Nucleic acid was either cDNA or gDNA, and it came from T cells, B-cell-depleted T cells, or PBMCs.

The method was immunoSEQ multiplex PCR; TCRdb's version includes in-frame clones alone and lacks a portion of them. The sample contains 84,000 or so clones, 80% to 90% of which appear only once. The CDR3 consists of 15 residues. Trimming cost V 5 bases and J 7 bases; bases outside gene matches: 11. The germline V gene encodes CDR1 SGHAT and CDR2 FQNNGV. This chain connects TRBV11-2 to TRBJ2-7, with 10 bases fitting TRBD1. The receptor was derived from a human donor in a cohort sampled during active COVID-19. Material for sequencing was peripheral blood. The CDR3 is CASSVSGTGVIEQYF. In DNA, the CDR3 is TGTGCCAGCAGCGTATCCGGGACAGGGGTAATTGAGCAGTACTTC.